This TCR beta chain was documented in a study of T cell responses to AZD1222 COVID-19 vaccine. The repertoire was sequenced with immunoSEQ multiplex PCR; TCRdb's copy has only in-frame clones and lacks some. The sample carries around 94,000 clones, roughly 89% recorded once. The CDR3 sequence is 13 residues long. Germline CDR1 reads ENHRY; CDR2 reads SYGVKD. Trimming took 1 base from V and 7 from J, leaving 8 bases between them. The gene calls are TRBV10-3 and TRBJ2-1; D is unclear. This TCR came from an adult in good health. The specimen comprised peripheral blood, sampled on day 0 of AZD1222 vaccination. The CDR3 nucleotides read TGTGCCATCAGTGAGTTTCCCGGTAATGAGCAGTTCTTC. This translates into CAISEFPGNEQFF.